A single sample is the source of the 23 T cell receptor beta chains below, sequenced in a study of CD4+ T cells in melanoma. TCRdb keeps only in-frame clones here, not all; method: immunoSEQ multiplex PCR. The table has some 150,000 clones, about nine tenths seen once. The origin of the receptors is a human donor with melanoma.

V usage is TRBV5-1 and J usage is TRBJ2-7; D is ambiguous. Germline V CDR1 and CDR2: SGHRS, YFSETQ. The CDR3 spans 14 residues. Trimming took off 4 bases at V and 5 bases at J, with 16 bases between the two ends. The CDR3 spells CASSLQTREDEQYF. CDR3 DNA: TGCGCCAGCAGCCTCCAGACCCGAGAAGACGAGCAGTACTTC.

This sequence joins TRBV29-1 and TRBJ1-1, with D possibly being TRBD1 (6 bases). The V and J ends lost 6 bases and 1 base respectively, with 9 bases between them. The CDR3 totals 12 residues. CDR1 is SQVTM, CDR2 ANQGSEA, per germline. The DNA for the CDR3 is TGCAGCGTCATGACAGGGAACACTGAAGCTTTCTTT. Translating gives CSVMTGNTEAFF.

The chain recombines TRBV9 with TRBJ1-1; D not certain. Trimming took off 3 bases at V and 7 bases at J, with 13 bases between the two ends. CDR1 and CDR2 from the germline V gene are SGDLS and YYNGEE. This CDR3 has 13 amino acids. In DNA, the CDR3 is TGTGCCAGCAGCGCGGGCACACCCGGTGAAGCTTTCTTT. This codes for CASSAGTPGEAFF.

V gene TRBV18 combines with J gene TRBJ1-2, with 7 bases lining up with TRBD1. Germline V gives CDR1 KGHSH, CDR2 LQKENI. The CDR3 is 14 amino acids. J lost 6 bases, V lost 6 bases, and 10 bases had no gene match. The CDR3 DNA sequence: TGTGCCAGCTCCCCAGGGGGTGTACCTCATGGCTACACCTTC. Translation: CASSPGGVPHGYTF.

This clone was counted a few times. The J gene is TRBJ1-4, the V gene TRBV7-9; D not resolved. Trimming cost V 1 base and J 0 bases, with 6 bases left between them. Germline V gene lookup returns CDR1 SEHNR and CDR2 FQNEAQ (reference sequence). This CDR3 is built from 15 residues. The CDR3, as DNA: TGTGCCAGCAGCTTAGTTTCTGCAACTAATGAAAAACTGTTTTTT. As protein: CASSLVSATNEKLFF. Using reference TRBV7-9 and TRBJ1-4 for the parts outside the CDR3, the full variable domain is DTGVSQNPRHKITKRGQNVTFRCDPISEHNRLYWYRQTLGQGPEFLTYFQNEAQLEKSRLLSDRFSAERPKGSFSTLEIQRTEQGDSAMYLCASSLVSATNEKLFFGSGTQLSVL.

The rearrangement links TRBV5-1 to TRBJ2-3; 10 bases fit TRBD2. Germline values: CDR1 SGHRS, CDR2 YFSETQ. After removal of 3 bases from V and 3 bases from J, the junction contained 10 bases not matched to a gene. The CDR3 is 17 amino acids. CDR3 coding DNA: TGCGCCAGCAGCTCTCCCAGTCTAGCGGGGGCAACAGATACGCAGTATTTT. It is translated as CASSSPSLAGATDTQYF.

V and J are TRBV5-1 and TRBJ1-1; D unresolved. Trimming pared 0 bases from V and 3 bases from J, leaving 9 bases between. The CDR3 is made up of 14 amino acids. CDR1 is SGHRS, CDR2 YFSETQ, per germline. In DNA, the CDR3 is TGCGCCAGCAGCTTGGCCCAAGGATACACTGAAGCTTTCTTT. It encodes CASSLAQGYTEAFF.

This clone was detected once. V usage is TRBV19 and J usage is TRBJ1-5; D uncertain. From germline, CDR1 is LNHDA and CDR2 SQIVND (reference sequence). The CDR3 runs to 13 residues. V dropped 4 bases and J dropped 6 bases, with 10 bases sitting between them. CDR3: CASSTVLGQPQHF. The CDR3 region has the DNA TGTGCCAGTAGTACCGTCCTGGGTCAGCCCCAGCATTTT.

The chain carries TRBV5-4 and TRBJ1-6, with 7 bases fitting TRBD1. The CDR3 runs to 15 residues. The germline CDR1 and CDR2 sequences are SGHNT and YYREEE (reference sequence). The V segment lost 0 bases and the J segment 5 bases; nucleotides outside the gene matches: 2. CDR3 nucleotide sequence: TGTGCCAGCAGCTTGGGACAGGGAAATAATTCACCCCTCCACTTT. Protein sequence: CASSLGQGNNSPLHF.

About this clone itself: This specimen includes other DNA sequences encoding the same CDR3. The chain is built from TRBV20-1 and TRBJ2-5; D perhaps matches TRBD1 (5 bases). The CDR3 contains 11 residues. CDR1 is DFQATT, CDR2 SNEGSKA, per germline (reference sequence). V lost 2 bases, J lost 4 bases, and 5 bases lay in between. The DNA for the CDR3 is TGCAGTGCTAGACAGGGAGAGACCCAGTACTTC. Protein: CSARQGETQYF.

This clone was found once. This rearrangement joins TRBV7-8 to TRBJ1-2; no reliable D call. The CDR3 extends over 18 amino acids. The germline gives CDR1 SGHVS, CDR2 FQNEAQ. The ends were cut back, 1 base at V and 0 bases at J, with 18 bases in the middle. CDR3 bases: TGTGCCAGCAGCTTAGGGATACTCGAAAGTCCTACTAACTATGGCTACACCTTC. It specifies CASSLGILESPTNYGYTF.

The chain joins TRBV4-1 to TRBJ2-3; D is perhaps TRBD2 (7 bases). The CDR3 totals 17 residues. Germline V gene lookup returns CDR1 MGHRA and CDR2 YSYEKL. Trimming pared 0 bases from V and 3 bases from J, leaving 16 bases between. CDR3 sequence reads: CASSQEAGAAGTDTQYF. In DNA, the CDR3 is TGCGCCAGCAGCCAAGAGGCGGGGGCTGCAGGGACAGATACGCAGTATTTT.

The chain is built from TRBV6-1 and TRBJ1-5; 8 nucleotides agree with TRBD1. Germline lookup yields CDR1 MNHNS and CDR2 SASEGT. With 1 base clipped from V and 0 bases from J, the junction kept 5 bases outside the gene matches. This CDR3 is built from 17 residues. The CDR3 nucleotides read TGTGCCAGCAGTGAAGGGGCCAGGGGGCCTAGCAATCAGCCCCAGCATTTT. Residues: CASSEGARGPSNQPQHF.

The chain has TRBV7-2 and TRBJ2-3; D is unclear. CDR1 is SGHTA, CDR2 FQGNSA, per germline. The CDR3 sequence is 16 residues long. V was shortened by 2 bases and J by 8 bases, with 20 bases between the two germline ends. This CDR3 is CASSLTRDVGLGTQYF. The CDR3 nucleotides are TGTGCCAGCAGCTTAACGCGCGACGTCGGATTGGGTACGCAGTATTTT.

The chain carries TRBV9 and TRBJ2-1; D unclear. Trimming left V 4 bases short and J 6 bases short, with 23 bases between. The germline V gene has CDR1 SGDLS and CDR2 YYNGEE. The CDR3 is made up of 17 amino acids. The CDR3 bases are TGTGCCAGCAGCCCGGGCCGCGTTGGCTCCGACCGCAATGAGCAGTTCTTC. Protein sequence: CASSPGRVGSDRNEQFF.

This chain connects TRBV5-1 to TRBJ2-3; D is perhaps TRBD2 (6 bases). The CDR3 consists of 14 residues. Trimming took 2 bases from V and 0 from J, leaving 7 bases between them. Germline V CDR1 and CDR2: SGHRS, YFSETQ. CDR3 loop: CASSFSGSTDTQYF. DNA of the CDR3: TGCGCCAGCAGCTTTAGCGGAAGCACAGATACGCAGTATTTT.

J is TRBJ1-2 and V is TRBV19, with unresolved D. V was pared by 2 bases and J by 7 bases, with 8 bases between. CDR3 length: 12 residues. Looked up from germline, CDR1 is LNHDA and CDR2 is SQIVND (reference sequence). The CDR3 coding sequence is TGTGCCAGTAGTATAATCGGTCGTGGCTACACCTTC. The encoded protein is CASSIIGRGYTF.

The chain uses TRBV9 and TRBJ2-3, with TRBD2 matching over 10 bases. This CDR3 region has 17 residues. The germline V gene encodes CDR1 SGDLS and CDR2 YYNGEE. Unmatched junction bases numbered 6, after V lost 0 bases and J lost 2 bases. The CDR3 DNA sequence: TGTGCCAGCAGCGTAGAAGGTAGCGGGGGGTTCACAGATACGCAGTATTTT. Translation: CASSVEGSGGFTDTQYF.

J is TRBJ2-1 and V is TRBV5-1, with TRBD2 matching over 7 bases. This CDR3 has 15 residues. Looked up from germline, CDR1 is SGHRS and CDR2 is YFSETQ. With 2 bases clipped from V and 0 bases from J, the junction kept 2 bases outside the gene matches. The CDR3 DNA sequence: TGCGCCAGCAGCTTAATAGCGGGCTCCTACAATGAGCAGTTCTTC. Protein product: CASSLIAGSYNEQFF. Full variable domain (rest looked up from reference TRBV5-1 and TRBJ2-1): KAGVTQTPRYLIKTRGQQVTLSCSPISGHRSVSWYQQTPGQGLQFLFEYFSETQRNKGNFPGRFSGRQFSNSRSEMNVSTLELGDSALYLCASSLIAGSYNEQFFGPGTRLTVL.

V and J are TRBV2 and TRBJ1-1; D not certain. CDR1 is SNHLY and CDR2 is FYNNEI in the germline V gene. The V and J ends lost 2 bases and 2 bases respectively, with 6 bases between them. CDR3 length: 13 residues. This CDR3 is CASSELTNTEAFF. DNA of the CDR3: TGTGCCAGCAGTGAACTGACCAACACTGAAGCTTTCTTT.

The rearrangement uses TRBV5-1 and TRBJ1-5; 7 bases are shared with TRBD1. After removal of 4 bases from V and 4 bases from J, the junction contained 5 bases not matched to a gene. Looked up from germline, CDR1 is SGHRS and CDR2 is YFSETQ. This CDR3 is built from 14 residues. Written as DNA, the CDR3 is TGCGCCAGCAGCGAACAGGGGTTGAATCAGCCCCAGCATTTT. Encoded protein: CASSEQGLNQPQHF.

J is TRBJ1-2 and V is TRBV5-1, with D uncertain. The V and J ends lost 0 bases and 2 bases respectively, with 8 bases between them. The CDR3 is made up of 14 amino acids. Germline CDR1 is SGHRS and CDR2 is YFSETQ. CDR3 residues: CASSLVGQNYGYTF. CDR3 DNA: TGCGCCAGCAGCTTGGTGGGCCAGAACTATGGCTACACCTTC.

This chain links TRBV15 with TRBJ2-1; a weak D match, TRBD2 (6 bases). Germline CDR1 reads LNHNV; CDR2 reads YYDKDF (reference sequence). This CDR3 region has 15 residues. The ends were cut back, 0 bases at V and 3 bases at J, with 9 bases in the middle. The CDR3 coding sequence is TGTGCCACCAGCAGAGATCCCGGGGGCTACAATGAGCAGTTCTTC. Its protein is CATSRDPGGYNEQFF. Looking up the rest from reference TRBV15 and TRBJ2-1 gives the full variable domain: DAMVIQNPRYQVTQFGKPVTLSCSQTLNHNVMYWYQQKSSQAPKLLFHYYDKDFNNEADTPDNFQSRRPNTSFCFLDIRSPGLGDTAMYLCATSRDPGGYNEQFFGPGTRLTVL.